The text below deals with one TCR beta chain. These data belong to a study of T cell changes during pregnancy in multiple sclerosis. Profiling relied on immunoSEQ multiplex PCR, and the TCRdb table lists in-frame clones only, not all of them. The sample holds more than 45,000 clones, 85% to 95% seen once. Trimming took off 3 bases at V and 4 bases at J, with 12 bases between the two ends. The CDR3 contains 15 residues. The germline CDR1 and CDR2 sequences are SGHVS and FNYEAQ. The V gene is TRBV7-6, the J gene TRBJ1-4; D possibly corresponds to TRBD1 (5 bases). The receptor's source is a female donor with multiple sclerosis, enrolled in a pregnancy study. The sample in question was CD4+ T cells from peripheral blood mononuclear cells, obtained in the second trimester of pregnancy. DNA of the CDR3: TGTGCCAGCAGCTTCCCGGGACTGAGTAATGAAAAACTGTTTTTT. It codes for CASSFPGLSNEKLFF.